Given below is one T cell receptor (beta chain) in context. Its specific antigen is unknown. One base away there is no much larger clone; base qualities are not given. The source of the sample is a study of T cells in Graves' hyperthyroidism and ophthalmopathy (dated 2019 in TCRdb). Looking at the study overall: Peripheral blood samples were taken at initial diagnosis, before any treatment was given. After blood sampling, hyperthyroidism patients were treated with methimazole at a starting dose of 30 mg daily, and ophthalmopathy patients were treated with high-dose intravenous methylprednisolone. Thyroid tissue and blood T-cell repertoires from more than five Graves' hyperthyroidism patients were also compared in the study. To identify TCR V-J signatures that set the groups apart, the researchers used a discovery cohort of about a hundred patients, made up of 40 to 45 with Graves' ophthalmopathy and some 60 with stable Graves' hyperthyroidism. The roughly 100 discovery patients were divided at random into training and test sets in a 7:3 ratio. An independent validation cohort of some 18 hyperthyroidism patients and more than 15 patients who later progressed to ophthalmopathy tested prospective prediction of ophthalmopathy. TCR Vbeta CDR3 sequencing of 135 peripheral blood samples (over 40 ophthalmopathy, under 80 hyperthyroidism and roughly 17 progressor patients) is reported in the paper. The investigation overall reported the following: Sample size was not statistically predetermined, and blinding of investigators to group allocation was not performed. Blood samples also contained most of the expanded thyroid clonotypes (frequency above 0.001), which suggests that blood repertoires may reflect thyroid immune responses. A model built on a 13 V-J signature distinguished ophthalmopathy from stable hyperthyroidism, reaching 87.88% sensitivity and around 82% specificity in cross-validation and 80%/75% in testing. During validation, the model predicted progression to ophthalmopathy a median of roughly six months ahead of onset, with 60% to 71% sensitivity and 72% to 80% specificity.

The CDR3 contains 15 residues, cysteine and phenylalanine counted. Only CDR3 DNA remains: 45 bases, in frame from the first base. CDR1 and CDR2, looked up from the germline V gene, are MGHRA and YSYEKL. Trimming removed 1 base from V and 3 bases from J, leaving 10 bases between the germline ends. Stable Graves' hyperthyroidism was defined as the absence of progression to ophthalmopathy over 18 months of follow-up. Hyperthyroidism patients were newly diagnosed, had a disease duration of under 2 months, and were aged 18 to 65 years. Any patient with an uncontrolled infection, another autoimmune disease, pregnancy or lactation was excluded. Diagnoses were based on clinical symptoms, serum thyroxine and TRAb, thyroid ultrasound and orbital computed tomography. PBMCs were separated from under 12 ml of fresh peripheral blood using Ficoll-Paque density gradient centrifugation. Total RNA was extracted with Trizol reagent, and quality was checked on an Agilent 2100 Bioanalyzer.

The TCR beta CDR3 regions were amplified from the RNA transcripts. A first-round RT-PCR of the TCR CDR3 used the HTBI primer set with the Qiagen OneStep RT-PCR kit. A second multiplex PCR round built the libraries, followed by size selection and purification. Libraries were sequenced paired-end with 100 bp reads on an Illumina HiSeq2000. On the authors' methods: SOAPnuke was used to process the raw data, with reads discarded if the reads contained adapters or uncalled bases, had a mean Phred below 15, or lacked an exact constant-primer or identifier match. High-quality paired reads were merged with COPE v1.2.5, and unique nucleotide sequences were defined as clonotypes. MiTCR v1.1 was used to align the clonotypes against IMGT TRBV, TRBD and TRBJ reference segments. The analysis was restricted to V-J combinations with a frequency above 0.0001, which together covered 99.2% of the repertoires. A TCS score was defined as the ratio of F50 (clonal expansion) to E x V (chaos), with BLOSUM62-based TCRdist applied between CDR3 peptides within each V-J. Welch's t-statistics and random forest reduced around 520 V-J features to about 13, which were used in a naive Bayes classifier (R e1071). The similarity between thyroid and blood repertoires was quantified using the Morisita-Horn index. Through fastp at Q25 and MiXCR, TCRdb rebuilt clones from the public reads, retaining in-frame beta chains. Rows with a matching CDR3 protein are joined into one entry that keeps the most common DNA and genes. TCRdb assigned the V and J calls; the authors' analysis was not used. The sample records 800,000 or so distinct CDR3 sequences, 35% to 45% of which are singletons. Around 9.3% of the sample belongs to the ten largest clones.

The TCR was taken from a man aged 18 to 29 with Graves' hyperthyroidism. What was sequenced was blood. The sequence is built from TRBV4-1 and TRBJ1-5; the D gene cannot be resolved reliably. The CDR3 region reads CASSQASGDNQPQHF. The nucleotide sequence is TGCGCCAGCAGCCAAGCTTCAGGAGACAATCAGCCCCAGCATTTT.